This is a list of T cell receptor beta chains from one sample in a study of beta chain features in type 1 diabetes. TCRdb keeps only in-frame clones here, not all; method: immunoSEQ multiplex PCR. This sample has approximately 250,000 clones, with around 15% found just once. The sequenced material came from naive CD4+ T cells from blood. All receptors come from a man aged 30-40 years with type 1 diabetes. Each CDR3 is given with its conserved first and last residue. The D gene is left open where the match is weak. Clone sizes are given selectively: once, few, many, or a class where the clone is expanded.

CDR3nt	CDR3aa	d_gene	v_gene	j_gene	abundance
TGTGCCAGTAGATTTGGGACAGGGGGATTGTATGAGCAGTTCTTC	CASRFGTGGLYEQFF	TRBD1	TRBV19	TRBJ2-1	.
TGTGCCAGCAGCGTTGGCGGGGCCTCCACCATGAACACTGAAGCTTTCTTT	CASSVGGASTMNTEAFF	.	TRBV9	TRBJ1-1	few
TGTGCCAGCAACGCCTTAGGGGGGGCCCACTTC	CASNALGGAHF	.	TRBV2	TRBJ2-7	few
TGCAGCGTTGTCGGTCTTCGGGAGCAGTTCTTC	CSVVGLREQFF	.	TRBV29-1	TRBJ2-1	.
TGTGCCAGCAGCCATCAGGGAGACGAGACCCAGTACTTC	CASSHQGDETQYF	.	TRBV4-2	TRBJ2-5	.
TGTGCCAGCACCCCGGAGGGGAACACCATATATTTT	CASTPEGNTIYF	.	TRBV28	TRBJ1-3	.
TGCGCCAGCAGCCAAGAGTCAGGGTTCCCTCAGCCCCAGCATTTT	CASSQESGFPQPQHF	.	TRBV4-3	TRBJ1-5	.
TGCAGCGTCACACCAGGGGGCGGGGAGACCCAGTACTTC	CSVTPGGGETQYF	TRBD1	TRBV29-1	TRBJ2-5	.
TGTGCCAGCAGCCAGACTAGCGGGAGCACTACAGATACGCAGTATTTT	CASSQTSGSTTDTQYF	TRBD2	TRBV7-2	TRBJ2-3	.
TGTGCCAGCAGCTTAGAAGGGGCGAGGGGTACCCAGTACTTC	CASSLEGARGTQYF	.	TRBV7-2	TRBJ2-5	few
TGTGCCAGCAGCCAAGGGATGGTTGGCGGCTACACCTTC	CASSQGMVGGYTF	.	TRBV14	TRBJ1-2	few
TGTGCCAGCGAATCCGACAGGGTGGGGAATGAGCAGTTCTTC	CASESDRVGNEQFF	TRBD1	TRBV4-2	TRBJ2-1	.
TGTGCCTGGAGTTCGGGACAGGGGAACACTGAAGCTTTCTTT	CAWSSGQGNTEAFF	TRBD1	TRBV30	TRBJ1-1	few
TGCACCAGCAGCCACCTACTCCGGGGGGCTGGAAACACCATATATTTT	CTSSHLLRGAGNTIYF	.	TRBV1	TRBJ1-3	.
TGTGCCAGCAGCTTAGGACTTCGGGAGACCCAGTACTTC	CASSLGLRETQYF	.	TRBV7-2	TRBJ2-5	few
TGTGCCATCAGTGACGAGACTAGCGGGCGAGGCACAGATACGCAGTATTTT	CAISDETSGRGTDTQYF	TRBD2	TRBV10-3	TRBJ2-3	.
TGCAGCGTTGCACGGACTGAAGCTTTCTTT	CSVARTEAFF	.	TRBV29-1	TRBJ1-1	.
TGCGCCAGCAGCCAAGAGGTACCTAGCGGCAGCTCCTACAATGAGCAGTTCTTC	CASSQEVPSGSSYNEQFF	TRBD2	TRBV4-3	TRBJ2-1	.
TGTGCCTGGAGTCGGGGGCTTCAGCCCCAGCATTTT	CAWSRGLQPQHF	.	TRBV30	TRBJ1-5	few
TGCGCCAGCAGCCACAAGGGACTAGCGAGGGTGCATGAGCAGTTCTTC	CASSHKGLARVHEQFF	TRBD2	TRBV4-1	TRBJ2-1	few
TGTGCCTGGAGTGTACTAGCGGTTCCCGGGGAGCTGTTTTTT	CAWSVLAVPGELFF	TRBD2	TRBV30	TRBJ2-2	.
TGTGCCTGGAGTTCGATGGGGGGCTACACCTTC	CAWSSMGGYTF	.	TRBV30	TRBJ1-2	.
TGCGCCAGCAGCTTGGTTGCGGGAGGGACCAGCAATGAGCAGTTCTTC	CASSLVAGGTSNEQFF	TRBD2	TRBV5-1	TRBJ2-1	few
TGCAGCGTTGAGGTAGCGGCTGCTAGCACAGATACGCAGTATTTT	CSVEVAAASTDTQYF	.	TRBV29-1	TRBJ2-3	.
TGTGCCAGCAGCCCAACAGGGGGCTATGGCTACACCTTC	CASSPTGGYGYTF	TRBD1	TRBV4-2	TRBJ1-2	.